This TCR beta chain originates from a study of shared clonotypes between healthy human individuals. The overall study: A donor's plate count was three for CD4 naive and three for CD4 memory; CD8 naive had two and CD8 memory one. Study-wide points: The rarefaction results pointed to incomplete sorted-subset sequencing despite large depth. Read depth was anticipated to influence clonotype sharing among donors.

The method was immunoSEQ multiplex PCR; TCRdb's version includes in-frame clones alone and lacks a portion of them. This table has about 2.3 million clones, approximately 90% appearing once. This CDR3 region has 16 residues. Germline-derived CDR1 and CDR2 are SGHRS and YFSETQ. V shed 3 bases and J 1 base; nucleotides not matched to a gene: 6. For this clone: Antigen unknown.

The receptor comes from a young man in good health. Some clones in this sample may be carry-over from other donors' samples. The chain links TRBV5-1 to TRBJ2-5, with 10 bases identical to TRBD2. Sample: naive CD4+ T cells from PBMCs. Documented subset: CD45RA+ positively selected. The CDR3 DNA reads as TGCGCCAGCAGCTCAAGCCCTAGCGGGGGCCAAGAGACCCAGTACTTC. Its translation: CASSSSPSGGQETQYF.